The sequence of this T cell receptor beta chain was determined in a study of resident and recirculating memory T cells in vitiligo. The V gene end was trimmed by 2 bases and the J gene end by 9 bases; junction bases not matched to a gene: 5. The germline CDR1 and CDR2 sequences are LGHNA and YSLEER. This CDR3 is 15 amino acids long. Data came from immunoSEQ multiplex PCR; TCRdb stores just in-frame clones and leaves some out. The table includes 65,000 to 80,000 clones, about 90% detected once. The sequence came from a male donor with vitiligo. Sequencing was performed on blood. The chain has TRBV4-3 and TRBJ2-1; 12 nucleotides line up with TRBD2. CDR3 sequence reads: CASSQLAGGPGEQFF. CDR3 in DNA: TGCGCCAGCAGCCAACTAGCGGGAGGGCCCGGTGAGCAGTTCTTC.